This TCR beta chain appears in the sequencing data of a study of T cell responses to AZD1222 COVID-19 vaccine. Profiling relied on immunoSEQ multiplex PCR, and the TCRdb table lists in-frame clones only, not all of them. The sample shows over 100,000 clones, roughly 86% of them seen only once. Note on this clone: Its cognate antigen is unknown.

Points from the study as a whole: Only after the peak T cell response were repertoires sampled. Targets within unmutated variant regions were reportedly found for nearly half of spike-specific TCRs. Baseline antibody screening turned up just six seropositive AZD1222 recipients.

This material consisted of peripheral blood, taken 28 days after the second AZD1222 dose. The TCR originated in an adult who received the AZD1222 COVID-19 vaccine.

This chain's CDR3 is CASSLALQGTDTQYF. CDR3 sequence (DNA): TGCGCCAGCAGCTTGGCTCTCCAAGGCACAGATACGCAGTATTTT. The chain combines TRBV5-1 with TRBJ2-3; D gene uncertain. The CDR3 runs to 15 residues. Germline V gene sequence: CDR1 SGHRS, CDR2 YFSETQ. V dropped 0 bases and J dropped 1 base, with 9 bases sitting between them.